This T cell receptor beta chain was identified during a study of blood T cell repertoires in COVID-19. Across the study: Collection of acute and convalescent COVID-19 samples took place in the United States, Italy and Spain.

Trimming took off 5 bases at V and 4 bases at J, with 15 bases between the two ends. The length of the CDR3 is 14 residues. Germline values: CDR1 SGHDT, CDR2 YYEEEE. Libraries were prepared by immunoSEQ multiplex PCR; TCRdb keeps only in-frame clonotypes and omits some of them. This repertoire shows 50,000 to 55,000 clones, 82% found once; its top ten account for 11%. The V call is TRBV5-6, the J call TRBJ1-1, with D maybe TRBD1 (5 bases). The sample comprised peripheral blood. This sequence originates from a man older than 75 with COVID-19, enrolled during active disease. CDR3 sequence (DNA): TGTGCCAGCAGACCCTGGGGGGGTACCACTGAAGCTTTCTTT. This sequence encodes CASRPWGGTTEAFF.